This T cell receptor (beta chain) was sequenced in a study of T cells in Graves' hyperthyroidism and ophthalmopathy. RNA transcripts provided the source from which TCR beta CDR3 regions were amplified. The primer set for the first-round RT-PCR of the TCR CDR3 was HTBI. TCRdb itself ran the multiplex PCR reads through MiXCR, one entry per CDR3 protein. This sample carries about 570,000 distinct CDR3 sequences, about 43% of them seen once, and the ten largest clones take around 19%. There are 13 residues in the CDR3. The germline V and J ends were trimmed by 3 bases and 4 bases, with 9 bases remaining between them.

J is TRBJ1-1 and V is TRBV12-3 or TRBV12-4, with D tentatively TRBD1 (6 bases). Sequencing was carried out using peripheral blood or thyroid tissue (not recorded which). This receptor was obtained from an adult woman with Graves' disease, either hyperthyroidism or ophthalmopathy (not recorded which). The CDR3 DNA follows: TGTGCCAGCAGTTTCCTAGGGGGCACTGAAGCTTTCTTT. Its translation: CASSFLGGTEAFF.